This T cell receptor beta chain was observed in a study of low-dose radiotherapy and immunotherapy resistance in tumors. This clonotype was recorded many times. First-strand cDNA relied on TRAV- and TRBV-specific primers spanning alpha and beta chains. Amplification of TCRs used a constant-region primer and V-primer adapter for approximately 18 PCR cycles. Each CDR3 protein is one row after TCRdb ran MiXCR on the reads. This sample has 60,000 or so distinct CDR3 sequences; approximately 22% occur once, and the top ten carry under 7%. Time point given: after trial treatment. Treatment specified: LDRT plus nivolumab, ipilimumab, low-dose cyclophosphamide and aspirin (RACIN trial). Advanced solid tumors lacking tumor-infiltrating lymphocytes characterized eligible patients. Germline V lookup: CDR1 KGHSH, CDR2 LQKENI. This CDR3 region has 14 residues. The V gene lost 2 bases and the J gene lost 7 bases, with 14 bases spanning the gap.

The sequencing used PBMCs, collected after low-dose radiotherapy plus immunotherapy. The receptor comes from a male donor with prostate cancer. This chain joins TRBV18 and TRBJ1-2, with TRBD1 as a possible D gene (5 bases). CDR3 protein: CASSPSPGLGGYTF. DNA of the CDR3: TGTGCCAGCTCACCATCCCCAGGGCTTGGTGGCTACACCTTC.